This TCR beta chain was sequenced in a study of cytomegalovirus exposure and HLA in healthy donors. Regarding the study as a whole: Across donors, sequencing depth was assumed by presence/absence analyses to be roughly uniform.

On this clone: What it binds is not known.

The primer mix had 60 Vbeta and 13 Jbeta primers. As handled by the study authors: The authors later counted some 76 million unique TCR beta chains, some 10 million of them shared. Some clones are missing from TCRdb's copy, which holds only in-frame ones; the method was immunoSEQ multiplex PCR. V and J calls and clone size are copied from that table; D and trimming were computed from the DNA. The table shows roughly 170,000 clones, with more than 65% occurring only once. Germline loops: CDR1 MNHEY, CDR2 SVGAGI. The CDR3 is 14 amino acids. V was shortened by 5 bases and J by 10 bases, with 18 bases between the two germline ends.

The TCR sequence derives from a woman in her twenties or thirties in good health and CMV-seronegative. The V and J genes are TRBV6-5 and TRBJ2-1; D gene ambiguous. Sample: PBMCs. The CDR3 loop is CASSPPLPKHEQFF. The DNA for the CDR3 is TGTGCCAGCAGTCCCCCGCTTCCCAAACACGAGCAGTTCTTC.